This T cell receptor beta chain was sequenced in a study of T cells after yellow fever vaccination. J was trimmed by 7 bases and V by 6 bases; bases with no gene match: 11. CDR1 is DFQATT and CDR2 is SNEGSKA in the germline V gene (reference sequence). This CDR3 is built from 15 residues. MiXCR was run by TCRdb on the 5' RACE reads, yielding one entry per CDR3 protein. The repertoire holds around 600,000 distinct CDR3 sequences, with about 12% as singletons. The sample was PBMCs, taken on the day of the yellow fever booster vaccination. J is TRBJ2-1 and V is TRBV20-1; 11 bases line up with TRBD2. The receptor was derived from a man aged 25 to 40 who received the YFV17D yellow fever vaccine. CDR3 sequence (DNA): TGCAGTGCCCAAGGGACTAGCGGACGGGGGAATGAGCAGTTCTTC. Its protein product is CSAQGTSGRGNEQFF.